This T cell receptor beta chain was recovered during a study of T-cell reconstitution after alpha-beta-depleted transplantation in children. Findings and limits, study-wide: Two months or so post-transplant, alpha-beta T cells reportedly derived from several hundred expanded graft clones. T-cell numbers and diversity, one year after transplant, stemmed largely from T cells that were newly produced. Some patients' high day-60 TCRbeta diversity was traced to surviving recipient T cells and thymic progenitors.

Trimming removed 0 bases at V and 6 bases at J, with 11 bases between. This CDR3 has 14 residues. The V gene's germline CDR1 is SGDLS and CDR2 YYNGEE. This clonotype was counted only a few times. Its specificity is unknown. The authors prepared the TCRbeta library with unique molecular identifiers. Each CDR3 protein gets one entry after TCRdb re-called the PCR reads with MiXCR. Here the sample spans about 900,000 distinct CDR3 sequences, about 31% being singletons. This clonotype was sampled from a boy younger than two who had a stem cell transplant for SCID, so the T cells may come from the graft donor. The chain has TRBV9 and TRBJ2-3; a possible D gene is TRBD2 (5 bases). Sample: PBMCs, mostly from graft donor cells, taken 360 days after TCRalphabeta/CD19-depleted stem cell transplant. CDR3 amino acids: CASSVAGTGDTQYF. The CDR3 DNA follows: TGTGCCAGCAGCGTAGCCGGCACGGGGGATACGCAGTATTTT. Full variable domain (outside the CDR3, taken from reference TRBV9 and TRBJ2-3): DSGVTQTPKHLITATGQRVTLRCSPRSGDLSVYWYQQSLDQGLQFLIQYYNGEERAKGNILERFSAQQFPDLHSELNLSSLELGDSALYFCASSVAGTGDTQYFGPGTRLTVL.